This T cell receptor (beta chain) was sequenced for a study of CD8 T cells in Susac syndrome. The authors sequenced TCR beta from blood CD8+ and CD4+ T cells. The authors reverse transcribed about 0.5 to 1 ug RNA with random hexamers. TCRdb ran MiXCR on the immunoSEQ multiplex PCR reads and lists one entry per CDR3 protein. There are about 22,000 distinct CDR3 sequences in the sample; roughly 93% occur only once, and approximately 0.3% lies in the top ten. The sample consisted of CD8+ T cells from PBMCs. This sequence was found in a human donor in good health.

In DNA form, the CDR3 reads TGCGCCAGCAGTGATTCCCTAGACCGCAGGCTGTTTTTT. Encoded protein: CASSDSLDRRLFF. V and J are TRBV10-1 and TRBJ2-2, with D unclear. The CDR3 contains 13 residues. Germline CDR1 and CDR2: WNHNN and SYGVQD (reference sequence). Between the trimmed V and J ends, which lost 3 bases and 13 bases, there was a span of 15 bases.